Shown below are 21 T cell receptor beta chains from a single sample sequenced in a study of OX40 agonist ivuxolimab in advanced cancers. Profiled with immunoSEQ multiplex PCR; TCRdb holds only in-frame clones, not every one. The profile shows some 72,000 clones, 92% of them singletons. Sequences were derived from CD4+ or CD8+ T cells sorted from blood, sampled in a trial of the OX40 agonist ivuxolimab. These receptor sequences come from an adult with an advanced solid tumor such as melanoma, head and neck, liver or kidney cancer.

This chain connects TRBV11-3 to TRBJ2-5, with 7 bases aligning to TRBD2. Trimming at V came to 8 bases and at J to 4 bases, leaving 7 bases not matched to a gene. CDR3 length: 13 amino acids. Germline loops: CDR1 SGHNT, CDR2 YENEEA. The CDR3 bases are TGTGCCAGCTCTCCCGGGAGGCGAGAGACCCAGTACTTC. This translates into CASSPGRRETQYF.

This chain joins TRBV7-2 and TRBJ1-1; D is unresolved. The CDR3 has 15 amino acids. CDR1 and CDR2 (germline): SGHTA, FQGNSA. V was shortened by 7 bases and J by 0 bases, with 15 bases between the two germline ends. The CDR3 bases are TGTGCCAGCACCCACCGGCGGATTATGAACACTGAAGCTTTCTTT. Translation: CASTHRRIMNTEAFF.

The CDR3 nucleotides are TGCGCCAGCAGCTCCTTGACAGGGATGAACACTGAAGCTTTCTTT. Protein product: CASSSLTGMNTEAFF. The rearrangement uses TRBV5-1 and TRBJ1-1; 7 bases agree with TRBD1. V lost 3 bases to trimming and J lost 0 bases; unmatched junction nucleotides: 5. CDR3 length: 15 amino acids. Germline values: CDR1 SGHRS, CDR2 YFSETQ.

The rearrangement uses TRBV4-1 and TRBJ1-1; D possibly corresponds to TRBD1 (5 bases). V was shortened by 5 bases and J by 0 bases, with 13 bases between the two germline ends. In germline, CDR1 is MGHRA, CDR2 YSYEKL. There are 15 residues in the CDR3. The CDR3 protein is CASSTPKGLNTEAFF. CDR3 DNA sequence: TGCGCCAGCAGCACACCAAAGGGGTTGAACACTGAAGCTTTCTTT.

The chain couples TRBV5-1 to TRBJ1-4, with 7 bases identical to TRBD1. The junction had 2 bases not matched to a gene; V was cut back by 4 bases and J by 2 bases. The CDR3 runs to 14 residues. Germline assignment: CDR1 SGHRS and CDR2 YFSETQ. The CDR3 nucleotides read TGCGCCAGCAGCCTACAGGGGACTAATGAAAAACTGTTTTTT. Translating gives CASSLQGTNEKLFF.

This clone is a singleton in its sample. The chain joins TRBV5-1 to TRBJ2-5; D is possibly TRBD1 (5 bases). CDR1 SGHRS and CDR2 YFSETQ come from the germline V gene. The germline V and J ends were trimmed by 3 bases and 2 bases, with 11 bases remaining between them. This CDR3 is built from 14 residues. CDR3 in DNA: TGCGCCAGCAGCTCTGGGGCTATGCAAGAGACCCAGTACTTC. Translating it yields CASSSGAMQETQYF.

This chain connects TRBV27 to TRBJ2-3, with D perhaps TRBD1 (6 bases). The CDR3 sequence is 12 residues long. The V gene lost 3 bases and the J gene lost 7 bases, with 8 bases spanning the gap. Germline V lookup: CDR1 MNHEY, CDR2 SMNVEV (reference sequence). The CDR3 bases are TGTGCCAGCAGTTTCGGGACACATACGCAGTATTTT. This sequence encodes CASSFGTHTQYF.

This clone appeared once. The J gene is TRBJ1-1, the V gene TRBV30, with D possibly being TRBD1 (5 bases). The length of the CDR3 is 14 residues. Germline V gives CDR1 GTSNPN, CDR2 SVGIG (reference sequence). V lost 1 base to trimming and J lost 7 bases, with 16 bases between them. The CDR3 nucleotides read TGTGCCTGGAGTGAGATAGGGGTTATGGGTGAAGCTTTCTTT. Translated, it gives CAWSEIGVMGEAFF.

This rearrangement joins TRBV6-6 to TRBJ2-1; D unclear. The CDR3 consists of 11 residues. The V and J ends lost 6 bases and 10 bases respectively, with 10 bases between them. Germline lookup yields CDR1 MNHNY and CDR2 SVGAGI (reference sequence). The CDR3 sequence is CASSRTEEQFF. CDR3 nucleotides: TGTGCCAGCAGCCGGACGGAAGAGCAGTTCTTC.

On this clone: The same CDR3 also results from other DNA sequences found in this sample. The rearrangement uses TRBV5-6 and TRBJ1-5; D gene uncertain. V lost 4 bases, J lost 5 bases, and 7 bases lay in between. Germline assignment: CDR1 SGHDT and CDR2 YYEEEE. The length of the CDR3 is 12 residues. In nucleotides, the CDR3 is TGTGCCAGCAGCCTCGTGGATCAGCCCCAGCATTTT. This gives the protein CASSLVDQPQHF.

The chain combines TRBV6-5 with TRBJ2-7, with TRBD1 matching over 7 bases. Germline CDR1 reads MNHEY; CDR2 reads SVGAGI. The CDR3 runs to 13 residues. The V gene end was trimmed by 5 bases and the J gene end by 3 bases; junction bases not matched to a gene: 4. The CDR3 protein is CASSKTGSYEQYF. The CDR3 region has the DNA TGTGCCAGCAGTAAGACAGGGAGCTACGAGCAGTACTTC.

This clone was recorded only once. The chain carries TRBV6-5 and TRBJ2-7; D is ambiguous. V dropped 6 bases and J dropped 2 bases, with 8 bases sitting between them. Germline CDR1 is MNHEY and CDR2 is SVGAGI. The CDR3 spans 12 residues. The CDR3 reads CASRSTAYEQYF. In DNA form, the CDR3 reads TGTGCCAGCAGGTCGACGGCCTACGAGCAGTACTTC.

This chain links TRBV19 with TRBJ2-1; 10 bases agree with TRBD1. The CDR3 is 19 residues long. Germline-derived CDR1 and CDR2 are LNHDA and SQIVND (reference sequence). The V gene end was trimmed by 2 bases and the J gene end by 5 bases; junction bases not matched to a gene: 15. The CDR3, as DNA: TGTGCCAGTAGTATAAGAAGACAGGGGGCGGCGGAGCGAGACAATGAGCAGTTCTTC. Encoded protein: CASSIRRQGAAERDNEQFF.

This chain uses TRBV19 with TRBJ1-2; D uncertain. CDR1 LNHDA and CDR2 SQIVND come from the germline V gene (reference sequence). The length of the CDR3 is 17 residues. Trimming pared 7 bases from V and 0 bases from J, leaving 21 bases between. The CDR3 loop reads CASTYTAGSLANYGYTF. CDR3 sequence (DNA): TGTGCCAGTACCTATACGGCAGGCTCCTTAGCTAACTATGGCTACACCTTC.

The J gene is TRBJ1-3, the V gene TRBV28; D is unresolved. This CDR3 comprises 13 residues. Trimming took off 5 bases at V and 1 base at J, with 6 bases between the two ends. Germline lookup yields CDR1 MDHEN and CDR2 SYDVKM. The DNA for the CDR3 is TGTGCCAGCAGTCAAGATTCTGGAAACACCATATATTTT. Protein sequence: CASSQDSGNTIYF.

CDR3 in DNA: TGTGCCTGGAGTTGGGATAGCAATCAGCCCCAGCATTTT. The encoded protein is CAWSWDSNQPQHF. The gene calls are TRBV30 and TRBJ1-5; D uncertain. The CDR3 runs 13 residues. The germline V gene has CDR1 GTSNPN and CDR2 SVGIG (reference sequence). The V and J ends lost 2 bases and 0 bases respectively, with 5 bases between them. Complete variable domain (other parts from reference TRBV30 and TRBJ1-5): SQTIHQWPATLVQPVGSPLSLECTVEGTSNPNLYWYRQAAGRGLQLLFYSVGIGQISSEVPQNLSASRPQDRQFILSSKKLLLSDSGFYLCAWSWDSNQPQHFGDGTRLSIL.

The gene calls are TRBV19 and TRBJ1-4; the D gene is possibly TRBD1 (6 bases). Trimming took off 7 bases at V and 4 bases at J, with 16 bases between the two ends. In germline, CDR1 is LNHDA, CDR2 SQIVND (reference sequence). CDR3 length: 15 amino acids. The CDR3 region is CASNRWTAVNEKLFF. CDR3 bases: TGTGCCAGTAACAGATGGACAGCAGTTAATGAAAAACTGTTTTTT.

Here the CDR3 reads CASSQEVSGEGGYTF. As DNA, the CDR3 is TGTGCCAGCAGCCAAGAGGTATCAGGGGAGGGTGGCTACACCTTC. J is TRBJ1-2 and V is TRBV4-2; tentatively, D is TRBD1 (6 bases). V was cut by 0 bases and J by 7 bases, with 15 bases left in between. Germline V gives CDR1 LGHNA, CDR2 YNFKEQ. This CDR3 has 15 amino acids.

The chain recombines TRBV19 with TRBJ1-1; weak D call: TRBD1 (6 bases). Germline loops: CDR1 LNHDA, CDR2 SQIVND (reference sequence). The CDR3 is 14 residues long. Between the trimmed V and J ends, which lost 6 bases and 0 bases, there was a span of 11 bases. As DNA, the CDR3 is TGTGCCAGTAGAGGACAGAACATGAACACTGAAGCTTTCTTT. This gives the protein CASRGQNMNTEAFF.

The chain recombines TRBV5-1 with TRBJ1-1, with 7 bases aligning to TRBD1. J lost 3 bases, V lost 0 bases, and 2 bases had no gene match. The CDR3 has 14 amino acids. CDR1 and CDR2 (germline): SGHRS, YFSETQ. The CDR3 here is CASSLETGYTEAFF. Written as DNA, the CDR3 is TGCGCCAGCAGCTTGGAGACAGGGTACACTGAAGCTTTCTTT.

The rearrangement joins TRBV5-1 to TRBJ1-2, with 7 bases lining up with TRBD1. CDR1 is SGHRS, CDR2 YFSETQ, per germline. CDR3 length: 15 residues. Germline trimming cut 4 bases from V and 3 bases from J; bases unmatched to any gene: 9. The CDR3 is CASSLGDSLDYGYTF. CDR3 DNA: TGCGCCAGCAGCCTTGGGGACAGTCTCGACTATGGCTACACCTTC.